These T cell receptor beta chains were read from a single sample in a study of blood T cell repertoires in COVID-19. The method was immunoSEQ multiplex PCR; TCRdb's version includes in-frame clones alone and lacks a portion of them. The sample has over 250,000 clones; approximately 89% are singletons. Sequenced sample: peripheral blood. The receptors stem from a woman between 50 and 59 years old with acute or convalescent COVID-19. Each CDR3 is given with its conserved first and last residue. D genes are given only for firm matches. Rows give clone size only sometimes, using once, few, many, or a class for an expanded clone.

TRBJ1-2 - 12 TRBV5-5 - TGTGCCAGCAGCTCTCAGGGATATGGCTACACCTTC CASSSQGYGYTF
TRBJ2-5 - 16 TRBV19 TRBD2 TGTGCCAGTAAGAGCTATGGACTAGCGGAACAAGAGACCCAGTACTTC CASKSYGLAEQETQYF
TRBJ1-2 - 19 TRBV3-1/TRBV3-2 TRBD1 TGTGCCAGCAGCCAAGATCGGGCACAGGGGGCCCGGGCTAACGACGGCTACACCTTC CASSQDRAQGARANDGYTF
TRBJ2-2 - 15 TRBV4-1 TRBD2 TGCGCCAGCAGCCAAGTGGGGGGGAGGGCCAGGGAGCTGTTTTTT CASSQVGGRARELFF
TRBJ1-1 - 18 TRBV3-1/TRBV3-2 TRBD1 TGTGCCAGCAGCCATCGGACAGGGACTCAGGGGAAACTGGCTGAAGCTTTCTTT CASSHRTGTQGKLAEAFF
TRBJ2-7 - 14 TRBV28 TRBD1 TGTGCCAGCACCCTCCGGGACAGTATCCACGAGCAGTACTTC CASTLRDSIHEQYF
TRBJ2-1 - 14 TRBV2 - TGTGCCAGCGGTCGGGGGGCAGCTTCCAATGAGCAGTTCTTC CASGRGAASNEQFF
TRBJ2-1 - 17 TRBV15 - TGTGCCACCAGCAGAGACCCTATCCAGGGCAACTACAATGAGCAGTTCTTC CATSRDPIQGNYNEQFF
TRBJ2-1 once 15 TRBV4-1 TRBD2 TGCGCCAGCAGCCAAGGACTAGCGGGGTACAATGAGCAGTTCTTC CASSQGLAGYNEQFF
TRBJ2-5 - 13 TRBV2 TRBD1 TGTGCCAGCAGAGGGACAGGGATTGAGACCCAGTACTTC CASRGTGIETQYF
TRBJ1-6 - 14 TRBV3-1/TRBV3-2 - TGTGCCAGCAGCCAAGGGGGGAGGGAATCACCCCTCCACTTT CASSQGGRESPLHF
TRBJ1-1 - 13 TRBV6-6 - TGTGCCGGACGGACGGACATGAACACTGAAGCTTTCTTT CAGRTDMNTEAFF
TRBJ2-7 - 14 TRBV9 - TGTGCCAGCAGCGTAGGAGCCTCCTCCTACGAGCAGTACTTC CASSVGASSYEQYF
TRBJ2-7 - 15 TRBV9 TRBD1 TGTGCCAGCAGCGTTAATGGACAGGGGGCGGAAGAGCAGTACTTC CASSVNGQGAEEQYF
TRBJ2-1 - 15 TRBV28 TRBD2 TGTGCCGGGGCTAGCGGGAGTTTTGCTCGGGATGAGCAGTTCTTC CAGASGSFARDEQFF
TRBJ1-5 once 16 TRBV4-2 TRBD1 TGTGCCAGCAGCCAAGATATCCAGGGGGGAGGACAGCCCCAGCATTTT CASSQDIQGGGQPQHF
TRBJ1-6 - 15 TRBV28 - TGTGCCAGCAGGAGGGGGAACCTTGATAATTCACCCCTCCACTTT CASRRGNLDNSPLHF
TRBJ1-3 once 15 TRBV5-1 TRBD1 TGCGCCAGCAGGGGGACAGGTTTCTCTGGAAACACCATATATTTT CASRGTGFSGNTIYF
TRBJ1-4 - 16 TRBV2 - TGTGCCAGCAACCCTGTTGCGGGAGGGATCTGGGAAAAACTGTTTTTT CASNPVAGGIWEKLFF
TRBJ2-7 - 16 TRBV4-1 - TGCGCCAGCAGCGCCCGGAGACAGGACGAATCCTACGAGCAGTACTTC CASSARRQDESYEQYF
TRBJ2-5 - 13 TRBV18 - TGTGCCAGCTCACCAGCCGGGATGGGGACCCAGTACTTC CASSPAGMGTQYF
TRBJ1-4 once 11 TRBV6-7 - TGTGCCAGCACCTACAGTGAAAAACTGTTTTTT CASTYSEKLFF
TRBJ2-1 - 13 TRBV5-8 - TGTGCCAGCCTCCCAGGGGTTTACAATGAGCAGTTCTTC CASLPGVYNEQFF
TRBJ2-7 - 11 TRBV5-8 - TGTGCCAGCAGCCGGGCCTACGAGCAGTACTTC CASSRAYEQYF
TRBJ1-6 - 14 TRBV10-3 - TGTGCCATCAGTGATGGGCAGCCGAATTCACCCCTCCACTTT CAISDGQPNSPLHF
TRBJ2-7 - 14 TRBV9 - TGTGCCAGCAGCCCTCAATTTGTGGCATCGGAGCAGTACTTC CASSPQFVASEQYF
TRBJ1-5 - 13 TRBV7-2 TRBD1 TGTGCCAGCAGCTTACAGGGGGCTAAGCCCCAGCATTTT CASSLQGAKPQHF
TRBJ2-7 - 13 TRBV2 - TGTGCCAGCAGTGTTCGGGGTACCTACGAGCAGTACTTC CASSVRGTYEQYF
TRBJ1-3 - 12 TRBV29-1 - TGCAGCGTAGCAGCGCTTGGAAACACCATATATTTT CSVAALGNTIYF
TRBJ1-4 few 15 TRBV18 TRBD1 TGTGCCAGCTCTCCTAGGACAGGGTCCGGTGAAAAACTGTTTTTT CASSPRTGSGEKLFF
TRBJ2-2 - 17 TRBV29-1 TRBD2 TGCAGCGTTGAACTTGGAGCGGGGGACGCGAACACCGGGGAGCTGTTTTTT CSVELGAGDANTGELFF
TRBJ2-1 - 16 TRBV28 TRBD2 TGTGCCAGCAGTGACCTAGCGGGACCTACGGGCAATGAGCAGTTCTTC CASSDLAGPTGNEQFF
TRBJ2-3 - 13 TRBV14 - TGTGCCAGCAGCTCCGTAAACACAGATACGCAGTATTTT CASSSVNTDTQYF
TRBJ1-3 once 14 TRBV19 - TGTGCCAGTACTCTGGGGGCAGGTGGAAACACCATATATTTT CASTLGAGGNTIYF
TRBJ2-7 - 15 TRBV7-8 TRBD1 TGTGCCAGCAATCAGAGGGGGACAGGGGAATACGAGCAGTACTTC CASNQRGTGEYEQYF
TRBJ1-3 few 15 TRBV28 - TGTGCCAGCACCACAGTGGGGAGACCTGGAAACACCATATATTTT CASTTVGRPGNTIYF
TRBJ2-7 few 15 TRBV2 - TGTGCCAGCTCCGCCCAGGTAGGGGGCTCCTACGAGCAGTACTTC CASSAQVGGSYEQYF
TRBJ2-3 - 16 TRBV7-8 TRBD2 TGTGCCAGCAGCCTAATTTCAGCGGGATACACAGATACGCAGTATTTT CASSLISAGYTDTQYF
TRBJ2-7 - 14 TRBV15 TRBD1 TGTGCCACCAGCACTAGACAGGGAACCTACGAGCAGTACTTC CATSTRQGTYEQYF
TRBJ2-7 few 15 TRBV7-2 - TGTGCCAGCAGCCCCTTCGGGTGGAGCTCCTACGAGCAGTACTTC CASSPFGWSSYEQYF
TRBJ2-1 once 13 TRBV9 TRBD1 TGTGCCAGCAGCCCTTTTGGACAGGGTGAGCAGTTCTTC CASSPFGQGEQFF
TRBJ2-1 - 14 TRBV10-3 - TGTGCCATCAGTCCGGGACTGTCCTACAATGAGCAGTTCTTC CAISPGLSYNEQFF
TRBJ1-3 - 15 TRBV13 - TGTGCCAGCAGCTTAGCTTCGGGGTTTGGAAACACCATATATTTT CASSLASGFGNTIYF
TRBJ2-7 - 13 TRBV6-5 - TGTGCCAGCAGGTCCCAGGGTTCCTACGAGCAGTACTTC CASRSQGSYEQYF
TRBJ2-1 - 14 TRBV2 - TGTGCCAGCAGTAAGGAGGGTTTCTACAATGAGCAGTTCTTC CASSKEGFYNEQFF
TRBJ1-6 - 16 TRBV5-6 TRBD1 TGTGCCAGCAGCCCCAAGCCCGGGACAGCCAATTCACCCCTCCACTTT CASSPKPGTANSPLHF
TRBJ1-4 - 14 TRBV3-1/TRBV3-2 - TGTGCCAGCAGCCAAGGGAGGAAAAATGAAAAACTGTTTTTT CASSQGRKNEKLFF
TRBJ2-1 - 16 TRBV5-3 TRBD2 TGTGCCAGAAGCTTGTCCGGGACTAGCCTAGCAAATGAGCAGTTCTTC CARSLSGTSLANEQFF
TRBJ1-2 - 15 TRBV27 - TGTGCCAGCAGTTTCCGCTCGAATCGGGGGGAAGGCTACACCTTC CASSFRSNRGEGYTF
TRBJ2-1 - 16 TRBV28 TRBD2 TGTGCCAGCAGCAAACGACTAGCGGGAGGATGGAAGGAGCAGTTCTTC CASSKRLAGGWKEQFF
TRBJ2-5 - 13 TRBV18 TRBD2 TGTGCCAGCTCACTAGGACTAGGAGAGACCCAGTACTTC CASSLGLGETQYF
TRBJ1-2 - 16 TRBV15 TRBD1 TGTGCCACCAGCAGCGAGGGGGCCACTTTTAACTATGGCTACACCTTC CATSSEGATFNYGYTF
TRBJ2-3 - 17 TRBV7-3 TRBD1 TGTGCCAGCAGCTTAACGGGCCCCGGGACAGCAACAGATACGCAGTATTTT CASSLTGPGTATDTQYF
TRBJ1-6 - 15 TRBV28 - TGTGCCAGCAGTTTTCGGGTTTCTTATAATTCACCCCTCCACTTT CASSFRVSYNSPLHF
TRBJ1-5 few 12 TRBV28 - TGTGCCAGCAGCAGGGAAGATCAGCCCCAGCATTTT CASSREDQPQHF
TRBJ2-1 - 15 TRBV7-3 TRBD1 TGTGCCAGCAGTCGTGGACAGGGCTCCTACAATGAGCAGTTCTTC CASSRGQGSYNEQFF
TRBJ2-1 - 15 TRBV13 TRBD2 TGTGCCAGCAGGGTGGGACTAGCGGGAGCCCATGAGCAGTTCTTC CASRVGLAGAHEQFF
TRBJ2-7 - 14 TRBV13 - TGTGCCAGCAGCCAGGTTGGAGGGCCATACGAGCAGTACTTC CASSQVGGPYEQYF
TRBJ2-1 - 15 TRBV5-1 TRBD2 TGCGCCAGCAGCCGGACTAGCGGGGCGAACAATGAGCAGTTCTTC CASSRTSGANNEQFF
TRBJ1-5 - 16 TRBV28 TRBD1 TGTGCCAGCAGTATCAGGGGGCTAAGTAGCAATCAGCCCCAGCATTTT CASSIRGLSSNQPQHF